This TCR beta chain was sequenced in a study of T-cell reconstitution after alpha-beta-depleted transplantation in children. To note about this clonotype: The antigen is unknown.

Unique molecular identifiers were used in preparing the TCRbeta library. TCRdb ran MiXCR on the PCR reads and lists one entry per CDR3 protein. Here the sample spans just over 950,000 distinct CDR3 sequences, around 30% being singletons. Study observations and caveats: By one year post-transplant, T-cell counts and diversity largely arose from T cells that were newly produced. Day-60 TCRbeta diversity that was high in some patients was derived from surviving recipient T cells and thymic progenitors. About two months after transplant, alpha-beta T cells reportedly came from several hundred expanded graft clones.

Germline V CDR1 and CDR2: SEHNR, FQNEAQ (reference sequence). V was trimmed by 5 bases and J by 1 base, leaving 17 bases between them. CDR3 length: 16 amino acids. The source is a boy in the first two years of life who had a stem cell transplant for SCID, so the T cells may come from the graft donor. The chain has TRBV7-9 and TRBJ2-5; TRBD1 might be the D (6 bases). Source: PBMCs, mostly from graft donor cells, taken 360 days after TCRalphabeta/CD19-depleted stem cell transplant. CDR3 protein: CASSPKGQGIQETQYF. The CDR3 DNA reads TGTGCCAGCAGCCCAAAAGGCCAGGGGATCCAAGAGACCCAGTACTTC. Full variable domain (rest looked up from reference TRBV7-9 and TRBJ2-5): DTGVSQNPRHKITKRGQNVTFRCDPISEHNRLYWYRQTLGQGPEFLTYFQNEAQLEKSRLLSDRFSAERPKGSFSTLEIQRTEQGDSAMYLCASSPKGQGIQETQYFGPGTRLLVL.